This TCR beta chain was obtained from a study of T cell responses to AZD1222 COVID-19 vaccine. Findings and caveats of the study: None of the repertoires were sampled until the peak T cell response had passed. With two AZD1222 doses given, Spike-specific TCR breadth and depth both rose. The sample set comprised mostly white British donors with more females, and clonal diversity was possibly underestimated.

This CDR3 comprises 12 residues. Trimming stripped 8 bases from V and 0 bases from J, with 7 bases between. Clones were read by immunoSEQ multiplex PCR, and TCRdb kept only the in-frame ones, dropping some. In the table there are about 140,000 clones, about 90% of which are singletons. Concerning this clone: As yet, its antigen is unknown.

The TCR originated in an adult who received the AZD1222 COVID-19 vaccine. The sequencing here drew on peripheral blood, taken 28 days after the second AZD1222 dose. The chain employs TRBV12-3 or TRBV12-4 and TRBJ1-1; the D is unclear. The CDR3 nucleotides are TGTGCCAGCGGACGGATGAACACTGAAGCTTTCTTT. The encoded protein is CASGRMNTEAFF.